Each of the 20 T cell receptor beta chains below was sequenced from the same sample in a study of blood T cell repertoires in COVID-19. Profiling relied on immunoSEQ multiplex PCR, and the TCRdb table lists in-frame clones only, not all of them. Of about 280,000 clones listed, roughly 85% were seen once; the top ten hold roughly 5%. The sequenced material came from peripheral blood. The receptors stem from a man in his fifties with active or convalescent COVID-19.

Turning to this clone: Other nucleotide sequences in the sample specify the same CDR3. The V and J genes are TRBV7-9 and TRBJ2-5, with 12 bases aligning to TRBD2. The ends lost 4 bases at V and 5 bases at J; junction bases unmatched: 5. The CDR3 has 15 residues. Germline V CDR1 and CDR2: SEHNR, FQNEAQ (reference sequence). The CDR3 sequence is CASSSGLAGLETQYF. CDR3 nucleotides: TGTGCCAGCAGCTCCGGACTAGCGGGATTGGAGACCCAGTACTTC.

This chain connects TRBV7-3 to TRBJ1-2, with TRBD1 identical over 8 bases. CDR1 is SGHTA, CDR2 FQGTGA, per germline. The CDR3 spans 12 residues. V lost 5 bases to trimming and J lost 10 bases; unmatched junction nucleotides: 6. CDR3 residues: CASSPGQGPYTF. Here the CDR3 DNA reads TGTGCCAGCAGCCCAGGACAGGGACCCTACACCTTC.

The chain links TRBV5-4 to TRBJ2-7; TRBD2 aligns across 10 bases. The CDR3 totals 15 residues. V lost 4 bases, J lost 0 bases, and 4 bases stayed unmatched. The germline V gene has CDR1 SGHNT and CDR2 YYREEE (reference sequence). The CDR3 nucleotides read TGTGCCAGCAGCCCCCGGACTAGCGGCTCCTACGAGCAGTACTTC. It yields the protein CASSPRTSGSYEQYF.

This chain joins TRBV19 and TRBJ2-2; TRBD2 is a possible D gene (5 bases). With 3 bases removed from V and 6 bases from J, the gap between germline ends came to 32 bases. This CDR3 comprises 21 residues. Germline V gene data show CDR1 as LNHDA and CDR2 as SQIVND (reference sequence). CDR3 coding DNA: TGTGCCAGTAGTATGATTGGGGTGCGGGTTCCGAGGTCAAACAGTCCCGGGGAGCTGTTTTTT. Protein sequence: CASSMIGVRVPRSNSPGELFF.

This rearrangement joins TRBV6-4 to TRBJ1-5; 7 positions match TRBD1. In germline, CDR1 is MRHNA, CDR2 SNTAGT. V lost 7 bases, J lost 4 bases, and 7 bases stayed unmatched. The CDR3 is made up of 14 amino acids. The CDR3 loop reads CASTSGGTNQPQHF. The CDR3 region has the DNA TGTGCCAGCACTTCAGGGGGTACGAATCAGCCCCAGCATTTT.

The rearrangement joins TRBV3-1 (or the pseudogene TRBV3-2) to TRBJ1-1, with D perhaps matching TRBD1 (5 bases). In germline, CDR1 is LGHDT, CDR2 YNNKEL (reference sequence). CDR3 length equals 14 residues. V was shortened by 4 bases and J by 2 bases, with 11 bases between the two germline ends. The CDR3 loop reads CASSLGQGNTEAFF. The CDR3 coding sequence is TGTGCCAGCAGCCTGGGGCAGGGTAACACTGAAGCTTTCTTT.

The rearrangement uses TRBV9 and TRBJ2-5, with 12 bases lining up with TRBD1. V trimming: 3 bases; J trimming: 5 bases; junction bases outside the gene matches: 11. Germline V lookup: CDR1 SGDLS, CDR2 YYNGEE. This CDR3 comprises 17 residues. The CDR3: CASSATGTGGVMETQYF. The CDR3 bases are TGTGCCAGCAGCGCGACCGGGACAGGGGGCGTGATGGAGACCCAGTACTTC.

The chain's CDR3 is CASSEAGQGNFYGYTF. The CDR3 DNA follows: TGTGCCAGCAGTGAAGCGGGACAGGGAAATTTCTATGGCTACACCTTC. The chain employs TRBV2 and TRBJ1-2; the match to TRBD1 covers 9 bases. The V gene's germline CDR1 is SNHLY and CDR2 FYNNEI. V lost 0 bases to trimming and J lost 4 bases; unmatched junction nucleotides: 6. CDR3 length: 16 residues.

Comments on this clone: The germline gene is not matched at one end of the junction; a read error may be the cause. V and J are TRBV5-6 and TRBJ1-3, with a possible D match to TRBD1 (6 bases). CDR3 length: 16 residues. The germline gives CDR1 SGHDT, CDR2 YYEEEE. The CDR3 sequence is CASSLDPGQPGNTIYF. DNA of the CDR3: TGTGCCAGCAGCCTTGACCCGGGACAACCTGGGAACACCATATATTTT.

The chain carries TRBV7-2 and TRBJ2-1; no definite D call. CDR1 SGHTA and CDR2 FQGNSA come from the germline V gene. There are 15 residues in the CDR3. V lost 5 bases and J 6 bases, leaving 17 bases between the germline ends. This CDR3 is CASSPLDWSGNEQFF. For the CDR3, the DNA is TGTGCCAGCAGCCCTTTGGATTGGAGTGGCAATGAGCAGTTCTTC.

The rearrangement joins TRBV4-3 to TRBJ1-3, with D perhaps matching TRBD1 (6 bases). This CDR3 comprises 16 residues. Germline-derived CDR1 and CDR2 are LGHNA and YSLEER. V lost 0 bases and J lost 5, with 14 bases in between. The CDR3 nucleotides are TGCGCCAGCAGCCAAGATTTAACAGGGAGTCGAAACACCATATATTTT. It specifies CASSQDLTGSRNTIYF.

The chain carries TRBV18 and TRBJ2-5; 10 positions agree with TRBD2. The CDR3 is 17 amino acids. CDR1 is KGHSH and CDR2 is LQKENI in the germline V gene. J was trimmed by 5 bases and V by 4 bases; bases with no gene match: 13. The chain's CDR3 is CASSRIPAGTSAETQYF. The DNA of the CDR3 is TGTGCCAGCTCACGAATACCAGCAGGGACTAGCGCGGAGACCCAGTACTTC.

This chain connects TRBV30 to TRBJ2-7; 9 bases align to TRBD2. The V gene's germline CDR1 is GTSNPN and CDR2 SVGIG (reference sequence). This CDR3 region has 15 residues. V shed 5 bases and J 5 bases; nucleotides not matched to a gene: 13. This chain's CDR3 is CAWGMGSGRWDEQYF. CDR3 coding DNA: TGTGCCTGGGGGATGGGTAGCGGGAGATGGGACGAGCAGTACTTC.

The rearrangement joins TRBV19 to TRBJ1-1; D might be TRBD1 (5 bases). The ends were cut back, 2 bases at V and 4 bases at J, with 11 bases in the middle. Germline CDR1 LNHDA, CDR2 SQIVND (reference sequence). The CDR3 contains 14 residues. The CDR3 region is CASSISRGGTEAFF. The CDR3 DNA reads as TGTGCCAGTAGTATATCGCGGGGGGGCACTGAAGCTTTCTTT.

This clone has only a few counts. This rearrangement joins TRBV11-2 to TRBJ1-2; maybe TRBD1 (6 bases). V was cut by 5 bases and J by 7 bases, with 20 bases left in between. This CDR3 comprises 15 residues. Germline-derived CDR1 and CDR2 are SGHAT and FQNNGV. CDR3 amino acids: CASSPGPDRLIGYTF. CDR3 sequence (DNA): TGTGCCAGCAGCCCAGGACCCGACAGGTTGATTGGCTACACCTTC.

CDR3 protein: CAWTLGQAVNEQFF. CDR3 in DNA: TGTGCCTGGACTTTGGGCCAAGCGGTGAATGAGCAGTTCTTC. The J gene is TRBJ2-1, the V gene TRBV30; D possibly corresponds to TRBD2 (5 bases). The CDR3 sequence is 14 residues long. Germline V gives CDR1 GTSNPN, CDR2 SVGIG (reference sequence). Trimming cost V 4 bases and J 7 bases, with 17 bases left between them.

The genes are TRBV19 and TRBJ1-2; 7 bases fit TRBD1. After removal of 4 bases from V and 5 bases from J, the junction contained 7 bases not matched to a gene. Per germline, CDR1 LNHDA and CDR2 SQIVND (reference sequence). The CDR3 length is 14 residues. Here the CDR3 DNA reads TGTGCCAGTAGTAGGCGACAGGGAATGTATGGCTACACCTTC. This sequence encodes CASSRRQGMYGYTF.

The table lists this clone with a few counts. This chain joins TRBV5-1 and TRBJ2-7; D possibly corresponds to TRBD2 (6 bases). The CDR3 sequence is 15 residues long. Trimming removed 1 base from V and 7 bases from J, with 18 bases in between. Germline CDR1 and CDR2: SGHRS and YFSETQ. The CDR3 DNA reads as TGCGCCAGCAGCTTGATCGACGGGAGCGGGTCGGAGCAGTACTTC. Amino acids: CASSLIDGSGSEQYF.

The V and J genes are TRBV3-1 (or the pseudogene TRBV3-2) and TRBJ2-7; D is unclear. V shed 5 bases and J shed 6 bases, with 14 bases lying between them. This CDR3 spans 13 amino acids. Germline CDR1 LGHDT, CDR2 YNNKEL (reference sequence). For the CDR3, the DNA is TGTGCCAGCAGCACAATGATCGCCTCCGAGCAGTACTTC. Protein sequence: CASSTMIASEQYF.

The chain recombines TRBV20-1 with TRBJ2-5; D not resolved. Per the germline V gene, CDR1 is DFQATT and CDR2 is SNEGSKA (reference sequence). Trimming shortened V by 6 bases and J by 7 bases, and 12 bases separated the two germline ends. This CDR3 comprises 11 residues. The CDR3 sequence: CSANPRGTQYF. The CDR3 region has the DNA TGCAGTGCAAACCCTCGAGGGACCCAGTACTTC.